The clone carrying this T cell receptor (beta chain) has a count of ten or more. Antigen: not known. The time point is: newly diagnosed GD, antithyroid drugs for less than 3 months. Researchers made the TCR library from RNA that was extracted from PBMCs. The sample originates from a study of regulatory T cells in long-lasting Graves disease. Germline V CDR1 and CDR2: MNHEY, SMNVEV (reference sequence). This CDR3 has 14 residues. V was trimmed by 6 bases and J by 0 bases, leaving 11 bases between them. Regarding the study as a whole: Persistent-disease Graves' patients showed less TCR diversity than new cases.

Arm-PCR of CDR3 regions and iRepertoire HTBI primers were used to build TCR beta libraries. TCRdb processed the multiplex PCR reads anew with MiXCR; each CDR3 protein has one entry. This sample has a few hundred thousand distinct CDR3 sequences; about 13% occur once, and the top ten carry roughly a tenth. These data were also reused for a study on T cells in Graves' hyperthyroidism and ophthalmopathy. From that study: The HTBI set primed first-round TCR CDR3 RT-PCR.

The sequence was obtained from a man aged 25 to 40 with Graves disease. This sequence joins TRBV27 and TRBJ1-2; D not resolved. Sequences were derived from peripheral blood mononuclear cells (PBMCs), sampled at new diagnosis, from a patient treated with antithyroid drugs. The CDR3: CASSLNLANYGYTF. As DNA, the CDR3 is TGTGCCAGCAGCCTAAATTTGGCTAACTATGGCTACACCTTC.